The sequence of this TCR beta chain was determined in a study of shared T cell receptors in the human thymus. Measured with immunoSEQ multiplex PCR; TCRdb has only the in-frame clones, and not every one. The table has approximately 400,000 clones, just under 95% seen once. The CDR3 consists of 15 residues. The trim removed 2 bases at V and 7 bases at J, leaving 5 bases unmatched. Germline CDR1 reads KGHSH; CDR2 reads LQKENI. The source is a human donor. The gene calls are TRBV18 and TRBJ1-6; TRBD1 matches at 7 bases. Material: thymocytes. Here the CDR3 DNA reads TGTGCCAGCTCACCAAGGGGGCAGGAAAATTCACCCCTCCACTTT. Translation: CASSPRGQENSPLHF.